The 5 T cell receptor beta chains below come from one sample, sequenced in a study of cytotoxic CD8 clonotypes in ibrutinib-treated CLL. Sequenced by immunoSEQ multiplex PCR; TCRdb stores in-frame clones only, minus some. The table lists over 200,000 clones, around 75% of them singletons. Here the sequenced sample was PBMCs, taken after 12 months of ibrutinib treatment. These receptors were collected from a human donor with chronic lymphocytic leukemia.

The CDR3 DNA reads TGTGCCAGTAGTACCGGGTTTTCTAGCACAGATACGCAGTATTTT. It specifies CASSTGFSSTDTQYF. This rearrangement joins TRBV19 to TRBJ2-3; D not resolved. The CDR3 runs 15 residues. Per the germline V gene, CDR1 is LNHDA and CDR2 is SQIVND (reference sequence). Trimming took off 4 bases at V and 0 bases at J, with 11 bases between the two ends.

This chain joins TRBV7-3 and TRBJ1-1; no clear D. Trimming removed 2 bases from V and 1 base from J, with 5 bases in between. The CDR3 covers 13 residues. The germline CDR1 and CDR2 sequences are SGHTA and FQGTGA. The CDR3 spells CASSLLWNTEAFF. Here the CDR3 DNA reads TGTGCCAGCAGCTTATTGTGGAACACTGAAGCTTTCTTT.

This clone was counted a few times. The chain carries TRBV6-5 and TRBJ1-3; perhaps TRBD1 as D (6 bases). The germline gives CDR1 MNHEY, CDR2 SVGAGI. The CDR3 extends over 14 amino acids. V was cut by 5 bases and J by 0 bases, with 8 bases left in between. CDR3 loop: CASSRGSSGNTIYF. DNA of the CDR3: TGTGCCAGCAGTAGGGGGTCCTCTGGAAACACCATATATTTT.

The rearrangement uses TRBV28 and TRBJ2-7, with TRBD2 identical over 9 bases. Germline CDR1 MDHEN, CDR2 SYDVKM. V was pared by 4 bases and J by 2 bases, with 6 bases of the junction left unmatched. CDR3 length: 15 residues. This CDR3 reads CASSSSGTPPYEQYF. The CDR3, as DNA: TGTGCCAGCAGTTCTAGCGGGACCCCACCCTACGAGCAGTACTTC.

CDR3 amino acids: CASSGAGKGTEAFF. The CDR3 coding sequence is TGCGCCAGCAGCGGCGCGGGGAAGGGCACTGAAGCTTTCTTT. The V gene is TRBV5-1, the J gene TRBJ1-1; the D is unclear. V was clipped by 4 bases and J by 4 bases, with 14 bases between them. CDR1 is SGHRS and CDR2 is YFSETQ in the germline V gene. The CDR3 loop spans 14 amino acids.